A selection of T cell receptor beta chains follows, all from one sample in a study of shared clonotypes between healthy human individuals. TCRdb's table, derived via immunoSEQ multiplex PCR, lists solely in-frame clones and lacks some. The table has about 1 million clones, roughly 70% seen once. The specimen was memory CD4+ T cells sorted from blood. The receptors were sampled from a young man in good health. Each CDR3 is given with its conserved first and last residue. D genes are given only for firm matches. Rows give clone size only sometimes, using once, few, many, or a class for an expanded clone.

D	J	size	V	DNA	CDR3
NA	TRBJ1-5	NA	TRBV6-1	TGTGCCAGCAGGGATGACTATAGCAATCAGCCCCAGCATTTT	CASRDDYSNQPQHF
TRBD1	TRBJ2-3	NA	TRBV25-1	TGTGCCGGACAGGGAACCGGTTTCACAGATACGCAGTATTTT	CAGQGTGFTDTQYF
NA	TRBJ2-7	NA	TRBV5-5	TGTGCCAGCAGCTTGGACCCGGCCCAATCCTACGAGCAGTACTTC	CASSLDPAQSYEQYF
NA	TRBJ1-5	NA	TRBV5-4	TGTGCCAGCAGCTGGGGAGGACAGAATAGCAATCAGCCCCAGCATTTT	CASSWGGQNSNQPQHF
TRBD1	TRBJ1-1	NA	TRBV4-3	TGCGCCAGCAGCCAAGGGGGATCTAGGACAGGGAAGAACACTGAAGCTTTCTTT	CASSQGGSRTGKNTEAFF
NA	TRBJ1-2	NA	TRBV6-5	TGTGCCAGTAAACGTGGGGGGTCCGACACCTTC	CASKRGGSDTF
NA	TRBJ1-6	NA	TRBV30	TGTGCCTGTTCGAGGGGAAACTTTAATTCACCCCTCCACTTT	CACSRGNFNSPLHF
NA	TRBJ1-5	NA	TRBV28	TGTGCCAGCAGTTTATGGGGACGAGACAATCAGCCCCAGCATTTT	CASSLWGRDNQPQHF
TRBD1	TRBJ1-1	few	TRBV10-2	TGCGCCAGCAGTGCCCGACAGGGGGCGAACACTGAAGCTTTCTTT	CASSARQGANTEAFF
NA	TRBJ1-1	NA	TRBV11-2	TGTGCCAGCAGCTTAGAAGCAGGGCTCGGCACTGAAGCTTTCTTT	CASSLEAGLGTEAFF
NA	TRBJ2-2	NA	TRBV29-1	TGCAGCGTTAACCTTGGTCCCGGGGAGCTGTTTTTT	CSVNLGPGELFF
NA	TRBJ2-2	NA	TRBV5-1	TGCGCCAGCAGATCACTAGTAAAAGCCCTCACCGGGGAGCTGTTTTTT	CASRSLVKALTGELFF
TRBD1	TRBJ2-1	NA	TRBV9	TGTGCCAGCAGCGCCCACCGGACAGGCGGACTTAATTACGAGCAGTTCTTC	CASSAHRTGGLNYEQFF
TRBD2	TRBJ2-4	many	TRBV2	TGTGCCAGCAGTGCTCGACTAGCGGGAACGCTGGCCAAAAACATTCAGTACTTC	CASSARLAGTLAKNIQYF
NA	TRBJ1-1	few	TRBV10-2	TGCGCCAGCAGTGAACTCCGGGACACTGAAGCTTTCTTT	CASSELRDTEAFF
TRBD1	TRBJ1-2	NA	TRBV19	TGTGCCAGTACCGGACAGGGCCATAACTATGGCTACACCTTC	CASTGQGHNYGYTF
NA	TRBJ1-4	few	TRBV27	TGTGCCAGCAGCCAGGGACGAATAGAAAAACTGTTTTTT	CASSQGRIEKLFF
NA	TRBJ1-1	NA	TRBV6-6	TGTGCCAGCAGTTATCTTCATACTGAAGCTTTCTTT	CASSYLHTEAFF
NA	TRBJ2-5	NA	TRBV13	TGTGCCAGCAGCTCCCTGCAAGAGACCCAGTACTTC	CASSSLQETQYF
NA	TRBJ1-4	NA	TRBV5-1	TGCGCCAGCAGCTTGAGTTCCGGTTCAACTAATGAAAAACTGTTTTTT	CASSLSSGSTNEKLFF
TRBD2	TRBJ2-2	NA	TRBV5-5	TGTGCCAGCAGCTTGGTCCTAGCGGGAGGCAACACCGGGGAGCTGTTTTTT	CASSLVLAGGNTGELFF
TRBD1	TRBJ1-5	NA	TRBV5-1	TGCGCCAGCAGACAAACACCCGGGACAGGGGGTGCCCAGCATTTT	CASRQTPGTGGAQHF
NA	TRBJ2-7	NA	TRBV5-1	TGCGCCAGCAGCCCTGGGCGGACTCCCTACGAGCAGTACTTC	CASSPGRTPYEQYF
NA	TRBJ2-7	NA	TRBV28	TGTGCCAGCAAGTGGGGGACGGACTACGAGCAGTACTTC	CASKWGTDYEQYF
TRBD1	TRBJ2-7	NA	TRBV18	TGTGCCAGCTCACTAGAGACAGGGGCGGGGGAGCAGTACTTC	CASSLETGAGEQYF
NA	TRBJ2-5	NA	TRBV28	TGTGCCAGCAGTCCCCCCGGGACTCAGGGGGGGACCCAGTACTTC	CASSPPGTQGGTQYF
TRBD1	TRBJ1-5	NA	TRBV27	TGTGCCAGCAGTTTGCGGACAGGGCCGGCCATAGGCAATCAGCCCCAGCATTTT	CASSLRTGPAIGNQPQHF
NA	TRBJ1-5	NA	TRBV30	TGTGCCTGGAGCAGTGGACAGAAAAATCAGCCCCAGCATTTT	CAWSSGQKNQPQHF
TRBD2	TRBJ2-1	NA	TRBV7-2	TGTGCCAGCAGCCCTGAACGCGGGGGGACGGATGAGCAGTTCTTC	CASSPERGGTDEQFF